This TCR beta chain originates from a study of cytomegalovirus exposure and HLA in healthy donors (dated by TCRdb to 2017 to 2019). Looking at the study overall: According to an earlier analysis of 587 of the donors, 200 million or so T cells yielded roughly 110 million unique TCR beta sequences and 276 Gb of sequence data. Across some 400 genotyped donors of the cohort, an average of roughly 250,000 unique TCR beta nucleotide sequences per donor were sequenced, and roughly a sixth of those sequences were non-productive. High-throughput TCR immunosequencing, statistical association of individual TCRs with disease status, and machine learning were combined to predict cytomegalovirus infection status. Donor age, sex, ethnicity and CMV serostatus were collected together with the repertoire data. HLA typing included class I and class II loci at four-digit resolution. To study patterns of TCR occurrence, a later analysis re-analyzed previously published TCR beta repertoires from around 660 donors and added high-resolution HLA genotyping. The study aimed to test whether signatures of past pathogen exposure could be identified by cataloging public T cell receptors. Besides the first cohort of under 700 subjects, a separate validation cohort made up of around 120 different subjects was used. Every discovery cohort repertoire had been produced on one sequencing platform. An early release covering just under 650 HLA-typed donors comprised roughly 300 gigabases of sequencing data and about 90 million unique TCR sequences. A later genetic analysis used genome-wide SNP genotypes for about 65% of the 666 donors, treating that subset as a discovery cohort. Typing coverage differed by locus: A, B, C, DRB1 and DQB1 were typed in roughly 620-630 donors, DQA1 in about 550, DPA1 in roughly 590, and DPB1 in around 440. A handful of DR-DQ haplotypes were treated as single units for association and clustering because of strong linkage in the cohort. Rather than drawing on any new phenotypic data, the later analysis identified candidate immune exposures from TCR beta sequences and the way those sequences occurred across donors. The study profiled the T cell repertoires of 500 to 800 subjects by immunosequencing and related them to cytomegalovirus serostatus. Among the roughly 400 genotyped donors, around 81% belonged to the genetic ancestry cluster associated with self-reported Caucasian donors. An earlier analysis of around 580 of the donors used high-throughput TCR beta sequencing to judge whether each TCR beta V gene segment behaved as functional or pseudogenic.

In regard to this clone: Its recognized antigen is unknown. No per-base quality is available; no much larger clone lies one base away.

From the germline V gene, CDR1 is MDHEN and CDR2 is SYDVKM. V trim: 7 bases; J trim: 3 bases; unmatched bases: 6. From the cysteine through the phenylalanine, the CDR3 covers 14 amino acids. The only DNA kept is the CDR3, 42 bases in frame from the first base. The cohort comprised 670 or so healthy bone marrow donors. At the time of sampling, all cohort members were nominally healthy, though unrecorded immune exposures were likely present. The donor was CMV seronegative and was included in the group of a few hundred seronegative cohort members. Every donor gave a peripheral blood sample, and the peripheral blood mononuclear cells from that sample were used for TCR beta sequencing. Genomic DNA extraction from the blood cell samples was performed with the Qiagen DNeasy Blood Extraction Kit. Library prep was done by the immunoSEQ multiplex PCR assay. A mixture of 60 forward primers for TCR Vbeta segments and 13 reverse primers for TCR Jbeta segments was used in the multiplex PCR. A multiplex PCR assay on genomic DNA amplified the CDR3 region of rearranged TCR beta genes. On the Illumina HiSeq System, the amplified TCR beta libraries were sequenced as 87-base-pair reads. Processing in the source paper ran as follows. Across the 600 to 700 repertoires, a later analysis counted tens of millions of unique TCR beta chains, roughly 11 million of which were shared by at least two donors. Raw reads were error-corrected and collapsed into unique sequences with a nearest-neighbor algorithm that merged closely related sequences to remove PCR and sequencing errors. CDR3 sequences were aligned to IMGT reference sequences to assign V, D and J gene segments. For a sequence to be retained, a match of at least six nucleotides to both a V gene segment and a J gene segment was required. A rearrangement was called productive if the CDR3 had no stop codons and remained in frame with V and J, and every other rearrangement was called non-productive. Following IMGT convention, CDR3 was defined as the stretch from the second conserved V-encoded cysteine up to the conserved J-encoded phenylalanine. Sequences without an unambiguous match to a single V gene segment were excluded from the earlier analysis of a few hundred of the donors. An earlier analysis of 500 to 600 of the donors classified V segments as functional when productive rearrangements were above 56.7% and as segregating when the standard deviation between donors was above 5%. A statistical classification framework was built for diagnosing cytomegalovirus status from the catalog of TCR beta chain sequences. In a later analysis, V and J genes were assigned by comparing TCR nucleotide sequences against IMGT/GENE-DB human TR gene sequences. The TCRdist pipeline was used in a later analysis to assign CDR3 sequences and most-parsimonious VDJ recombination scenarios. In a later analysis, every TCR beta chain was defined by the combination of its CDR3 amino acid sequence and its V-gene family, and reads without a unique V-gene family were dropped. As a way to deal with suspected cross-contamination and a sequencing artifact, a later analysis dropped hundreds of nucleotide sequences that were highly shared and had low generation probability. A later analysis calculated a clonal expansion index for each public chain from normalized within-repertoire ranks of inferred template counts. Generation probabilities in a later analysis came from a VDJ recombination model fitted to out-of-frame rearrangements, and those results were checked against IGoR. Hypergeometric tests were used in a later analysis to score TCR-TCR, TCR-HLA and TCR-CMV co-occurrence, with a repertoire-size bias correction applied to the TCR pairs. A later analysis estimated false discovery rates by permuting HLA or CMV assignments 20 times. A later analysis grouped co-occurring TCRs with DBSCAN, adding TCRdist sequence similarity when clustering within HLA-allele-positive subsets. Repertoires with fewer than 30,000 or more than 120,000 public chains, plus five repertoires with anomalous nucleotide sharing, were excluded from co-occurrence clustering. Here the immuneACCESS table is served through TCRdb, limited to in-frame sequences with V and J called. Missing clones are a known gap in these copies; in checked studies unresolved V genes cover under half, and the rest lacks a known reason. The DNA gave D and trimming, while V, J and clone size come from that table. This sample has 200,000 or so clones in its table, and approximately 80% of those were observed once. The top ten clones comprise more than 1.3% of the sample.

Overall results and qualifications from the work: In vitro tests confirmed that three of the cytomegalovirus-associated TCR beta chains recognize cytomegalovirus antigens. Because HLA typing was missing for some donors at each locus, association tests included only the typed subset. The authors suggested that the approach could potentially be generalized to other disease states and immunological phenotypes. Correlated functional status among segregating V segments might reflect linkage disequilibrium, but an unknown experimental factor could not be ruled out. A further reported finding was that TCR beta sequences accurately predicted the HLA-A and HLA-B alleles for most subjects in the first cohort. This cohort had only TCR beta chains sequenced, and the lack of alpha or paired-chain data limited which features could be detected. In a later genetic analysis, a missense DCLRE1C variant was associated with V-gene and J-gene trimming of TCR beta chains, and the association was replicated in an independent cohort. In a later genetic analysis, fewer N-insertions in productive TCRs were reported among donors in an Asian-associated ancestry cluster than the roughly 700-donor mean. The earlier analysis of some 540 of the donors excluded 15 to 20 rarely observed V segments, including chromosome 9 orphons, because counts were too low. Across donors, most TCR sequences were observed very rarely, whereas some public TCRs were present in many individuals. In a later analysis, HLA-associated TCR beta chains showed more clonal expansion and lower generation probabilities than non-associated chains that were equally common. The study gave a list of 150 to 200 TCR beta chains associated with cytomegalovirus. A later analysis found that most CMV-associated TCR beta chains appeared HLA-restricted, with HLA associations seemingly driven largely by CMV exposure. The sequencing pipeline was judged likely to have produced a cluster of highly shared sequence variants as a technical artifact. Because the 87-base-pair reads could not distinguish some IMGT-functional V segments, including TRBV6-2 and TRBV6-3, those segments were excluded. An earlier analysis of approximately 530 of the donors showed that most TCR beta V segments appeared in productive rearrangements either about 87% or about 30% of the time, which broadly matched IMGT annotations. For the cohort, immune exposure information was limited to CMV serostatus. In both the original and validation cohorts, the classifier was reported to diagnose cytomegalovirus status with high specificity and sensitivity. Strong co-occurrence of HLA alleles, especially DR and DQ, made assigning TCR associations to individual alleles difficult. Presence/absence analyses assumed roughly uniform sequencing depth across donors, an assumption that may not hold. In a later analysis, TCR association rates were found to vary across HLA loci, with the most associated TCRs seen for DRB1 alleles and the fewest for HLA-C alleles. A later analysis associated roughly 17,000 TCR beta sequences with specific HLA alleles at a false discovery rate of 0.05. According to a later analysis, parvovirus B19, influenza, CMV and Epstein-Barr virus appeared linked to several top co-occurrence clusters.

Sequencing was carried out using PBMCs. The chain joins TRBV28 to TRBJ2-4, and 7 bases in between align with TRBD1. This TCR derives from a girl aged 5-17 years in good health and CMV-seronegative. CDR3 protein: CASIQGQNKNIQYF. The nucleotides are TGTGCCAGCATCCAGGGACAGAACAAAAACATTCAGTACTTC.